Listed below are T cell receptor beta chains from one sample, sequenced in a study of blood T cell repertoires in COVID-19. Assay used: immunoSEQ multiplex PCR; TCRdb lists only in-frame clones, some missing. The data show 65,000 or so clones, approximately 80% seen once. The sequencing input was peripheral blood. The receptors here all came from a man aged 25 to 40 with COVID-19, enrolled during active disease. Each CDR3 is given with its conserved first and last residue. The D gene is left open where the match is weak. Expanded clones get a size class; other rows say once, few or many, or leave the size out.

j_call: TRBJ2-3; v_call: TRBV6-2/TRBV6-3; clone_size: -; d_call: -; cdr3_aa: CASSYSPSSTDTQYF; cdr3_nt: TGTGCCAGCAGTTACTCCCCTTCTAGCACAGATACGCAGTATTTT
j_call: TRBJ2-1; v_call: TRBV4-1; clone_size: -; d_call: TRBD2; cdr3_aa: CASSRAGLGNNEQFF; cdr3_nt: TGCGCCAGCAGCCGGGCGGGACTAGGGAACAATGAGCAGTTCTTC
j_call: TRBJ2-1; v_call: TRBV9; clone_size: -; d_call: -; cdr3_aa: CASSLMGQIAYNEQFF; cdr3_nt: TGTGCCAGCAGCCTTATGGGACAAATCGCCTACAATGAGCAGTTCTTC
j_call: TRBJ1-5; v_call: TRBV19; clone_size: -; d_call: -; cdr3_aa: CASRESTVYSNQPQHF; cdr3_nt: TGTGCCAGTAGGGAGTCGACAGTATATAGCAATCAGCCCCAGCATTTT
j_call: TRBJ2-1; v_call: TRBV6-5; clone_size: -; d_call: TRBD2; cdr3_aa: CASSYSETSGRDEQFF; cdr3_nt: TGTGCCAGCAGTTATTCCGAGACTAGCGGGAGAGATGAGCAGTTCTTC
j_call: TRBJ1-4; v_call: TRBV15; clone_size: -; d_call: TRBD1; cdr3_aa: CATSRVPGQLNEKLFF; cdr3_nt: TGTGCCACCAGCAGAGTACCGGGACAGCTGAATGAAAAACTGTTTTTT
j_call: TRBJ2-7; v_call: TRBV30; clone_size: -; d_call: -; cdr3_aa: CAWSEGRDGYEQYF; cdr3_nt: TGTGCCTGGAGTGAGGGGCGGGACGGCTACGAGCAGTACTTC
j_call: TRBJ2-7; v_call: TRBV28; clone_size: -; d_call: TRBD1; cdr3_aa: CASSTGTVNYEQYF; cdr3_nt: TGTGCCAGCAGCACCGGGACAGTGAATTACGAGCAGTACTTC
j_call: TRBJ2-7; v_call: TRBV28; clone_size: -; d_call: TRBD2; cdr3_aa: CASSPPGLAGSSYEQYF; cdr3_nt: TGTGCCAGCAGTCCACCGGGACTAGCGGGATCCTCCTACGAGCAGTACTTC
j_call: TRBJ2-3; v_call: TRBV6-2/TRBV6-3; clone_size: -; d_call: TRBD2; cdr3_aa: CASSYWAGGTDTQYF; cdr3_nt: TGTGCCAGCAGTTACTGGGCGGGAGGGACAGATACGCAGTATTTT
j_call: TRBJ2-2; v_call: TRBV4-3; clone_size: once; d_call: TRBD2; cdr3_aa: CASSPEIGLAVTGELFF; cdr3_nt: TGCGCCAGCAGCCCGGAAATAGGACTAGCGGTCACCGGGGAGCTGTTTTTT
j_call: TRBJ2-3; v_call: TRBV4-2; clone_size: medium-sized; d_call: -; cdr3_aa: CASSQDMGRHKYF; cdr3_nt: TGTGCCAGCAGCCAAGATATGGGGAGACATAAGTATTTT
j_call: TRBJ2-2; v_call: TRBV10-3; clone_size: -; d_call: -; cdr3_aa: CAISDRETGELFF; cdr3_nt: TGTGCCATCAGTGACCGGGAGACCGGGGAGCTGTTTTTT
j_call: TRBJ2-7; v_call: TRBV15; clone_size: -; d_call: TRBD2; cdr3_aa: CATSTRGGFEQYF; cdr3_nt: TGTGCCACCAGCACCCGGGGGGGATTCGAGCAGTACTTC
j_call: TRBJ2-7; v_call: TRBV12-3/TRBV12-4; clone_size: -; d_call: -; cdr3_aa: CASSSGLTEQYF; cdr3_nt: TGTGCCAGCAGTTCCGGACTAACAGAGCAGTACTTC
j_call: TRBJ2-7; v_call: TRBV11-2; clone_size: -; d_call: -; cdr3_aa: CASSLARVDEQYF; cdr3_nt: TGTGCCAGCAGCTTAGCCAGGGTGGACGAGCAGTACTTC
j_call: TRBJ1-1; v_call: TRBV6-5; clone_size: -; d_call: -; cdr3_aa: CASSYTPGGNTEAFF; cdr3_nt: TGTGCCAGCAGTTACACCCCCGGAGGGAACACTGAAGCTTTCTTT
j_call: TRBJ2-3; v_call: TRBV2; clone_size: -; d_call: TRBD1; cdr3_aa: CASSDSRGRTDTQYF; cdr3_nt: TGTGCCAGCAGTGATAGTAGGGGGCGAACAGATACGCAGTATTTT
j_call: TRBJ2-3; v_call: TRBV6-4; clone_size: few; d_call: TRBD2; cdr3_aa: CASSEGLAGDTQYF; cdr3_nt: TGTGCCAGCAGTGAGGGACTAGCGGGAGATACGCAGTATTTT
j_call: TRBJ1-1; v_call: TRBV2; clone_size: -; d_call: TRBD1; cdr3_aa: CASIRQGAATEAFF; cdr3_nt: TGTGCCAGCATTCGACAGGGGGCGGCCACTGAAGCTTTCTTT
j_call: TRBJ2-5; v_call: TRBV20-1; clone_size: once; d_call: -; cdr3_aa: CSATREETQYF; cdr3_nt: TGCAGTGCTACCCGGGAAGAGACCCAGTACTTC
j_call: TRBJ1-1; v_call: TRBV5-6; clone_size: -; d_call: -; cdr3_aa: CASSSTVNTEAFF; cdr3_nt: TGTGCCAGCAGCTCTACAGTGAACACTGAAGCTTTCTTT
j_call: TRBJ1-6; v_call: TRBV6-4; clone_size: -; d_call: -; cdr3_aa: CARPRRRSSYNSPLHF; cdr3_nt: TGTGCCAGGCCTCGACGGAGGAGCTCCTATAATTCACCCCTCCACTTT
j_call: TRBJ1-3; v_call: TRBV21-1; clone_size: -; d_call: -; cdr3_aa: CASTKGAGSSGNTIYF; cdr3_nt: TGTGCCAGCACCAAGGGGGCAGGTTCCTCTGGAAACACCATATATTTT
j_call: TRBJ1-6; v_call: TRBV6-5; clone_size: -; d_call: TRBD1; cdr3_aa: CAALTGENNSPLHF; cdr3_nt: TGTGCCGCCCTGACAGGGGAAAATAATTCACCCCTCCACTTT
j_call: TRBJ2-3; v_call: TRBV15; clone_size: -; d_call: -; cdr3_aa: CATSREASGTDTQYF; cdr3_nt: TGTGCCACCAGCAGAGAAGCTAGCGGCACAGATACGCAGTATTTT
j_call: TRBJ2-1; v_call: TRBV15; clone_size: -; d_call: -; cdr3_aa: CATSRDIAGNEQFF; cdr3_nt: TGTGCCACCAGCAGGGATATAGCAGGGAATGAGCAGTTCTTC
j_call: TRBJ2-7; v_call: TRBV2; clone_size: -; d_call: -; cdr3_aa: CASREELSYEQYF; cdr3_nt: TGTGCCAGCAGAGAAGAACTTTCCTACGAGCAGTACTTC
j_call: TRBJ2-2; v_call: TRBV6-4; clone_size: -; d_call: -; cdr3_aa: CASSDSATGELFF; cdr3_nt: TGTGCCAGCAGTGACTCGGCCACCGGGGAGCTGTTTTTT
j_call: TRBJ2-2; v_call: TRBV11-2; clone_size: -; d_call: -; cdr3_aa: CASSLYGAGYPTGELFF; cdr3_nt: TGTGCCAGCAGCTTATATGGGGCAGGGTATCCGACCGGGGAGCTGTTTTTT
j_call: TRBJ2-3; v_call: TRBV10-1; clone_size: -; d_call: -; cdr3_aa: CASSESNSPGRTDTQYF; cdr3_nt: TGCGCCAGCAGTGAGTCGAACAGCCCAGGGCGCACAGATACGCAGTATTTT
j_call: TRBJ2-7; v_call: TRBV4-1; clone_size: -; d_call: -; cdr3_aa: CASSQDERARPYSYEQYF; cdr3_nt: TGCGCCAGCAGCCAAGATGAGAGGGCCAGGCCTTACTCCTACGAGCAGTACTTC
j_call: TRBJ1-5; v_call: TRBV4-2; clone_size: -; d_call: -; cdr3_aa: CASSPAGGDNQPQHF; cdr3_nt: TGTGCCAGCAGCCCGGCGGGGGGAGATAATCAGCCCCAGCATTTT
j_call: TRBJ2-7; v_call: TRBV7-9; clone_size: -; d_call: -; cdr3_aa: CASSPRASEQYF; cdr3_nt: TGTGCCAGCAGCCCCAGGGCTTCCGAGCAGTACTTC
j_call: TRBJ2-3; v_call: TRBV5-1; clone_size: -; d_call: TRBD2; cdr3_aa: CASSYGLAGTTDTQYF; cdr3_nt: TGCGCCAGCAGCTACGGACTAGCAGGAACAACGGATACGCAGTATTTT
j_call: TRBJ1-4; v_call: TRBV28; clone_size: -; d_call: -; cdr3_aa: CASSHGGVELFF; cdr3_nt: TGTGCCAGCAGTCATGGGGGGGTGGAACTGTTTTTT
j_call: TRBJ2-2; v_call: TRBV5-1; clone_size: -; d_call: TRBD2; cdr3_aa: CASSFLAGATGELFF; cdr3_nt: TGCGCCAGCAGCTTTTTGGCGGGAGCCACCGGGGAGCTGTTTTTT
j_call: TRBJ1-2; v_call: TRBV7-2; clone_size: -; d_call: TRBD1; cdr3_aa: CASSFVAQGDGYTF; cdr3_nt: TGTGCCAGCAGCTTTGTCGCCCAGGGGGATGGCTACACCTTC
j_call: TRBJ2-7; v_call: TRBV27; clone_size: -; d_call: TRBD1; cdr3_aa: CASSPGQVIYEQYF; cdr3_nt: TGTGCCAGCAGCCCGGGACAGGTGATTTACGAGCAGTACTTC
j_call: TRBJ1-3; v_call: TRBV3-1/TRBV3-2; clone_size: -; d_call: -; cdr3_aa: CASSLGASGNTIYF; cdr3_nt: TGTGCCAGCAGCCTAGGGGCATCAGGAAACACCATATATTTT
j_call: TRBJ2-7; v_call: TRBV3-1/TRBV3-2; clone_size: -; d_call: -; cdr3_aa: CASSQVFGGESEQYF; cdr3_nt: TGTGCCAGCAGCCAAGTATTCGGCGGGGAAAGCGAGCAGTACTTC
j_call: TRBJ2-7; v_call: TRBV28; clone_size: -; d_call: -; cdr3_aa: CSHMGGGEQYF; cdr3_nt: TGTTCGCATATGGGGGGAGGCGAGCAGTACTTC
j_call: TRBJ1-4; v_call: TRBV6-5; clone_size: -; d_call: -; cdr3_aa: CATDRNNEKLFF; cdr3_nt: TGTGCCACTGACAGGAATAATGAAAAACTGTTTTTT
j_call: TRBJ2-1; v_call: TRBV29-1; clone_size: -; d_call: TRBD2; cdr3_aa: CSVWGLAGNEQFF; cdr3_nt: TGCAGCGTCTGGGGACTAGCGGGAAATGAGCAGTTCTTC
j_call: TRBJ2-7; v_call: TRBV2; clone_size: once; d_call: -; cdr3_aa: CASSDKGFHEQYF; cdr3_nt: TGTGCCAGCAGTGACAAGGGGTTCCACGAGCAGTACTTC
j_call: TRBJ2-7; v_call: TRBV6-1; clone_size: -; d_call: TRBD2; cdr3_aa: CASSDPAVASGIYEQYF; cdr3_nt: TGTGCCAGCAGTGATCCGGCAGTGGCTAGCGGGATCTACGAGCAGTACTTC
j_call: TRBJ2-1; v_call: TRBV18; clone_size: once; d_call: TRBD2; cdr3_aa: CASSPQAGGGYNEQFF; cdr3_nt: TGTGCCAGCTCACCACAAGCGGGAGGGGGATACAATGAGCAGTTCTTC
j_call: TRBJ2-2; v_call: TRBV5-5; clone_size: once; d_call: TRBD1; cdr3_aa: CASSRTGQTGELFF; cdr3_nt: TGTGCCAGCAGCCGGACAGGCCAAACCGGGGAGCTGTTTTTT